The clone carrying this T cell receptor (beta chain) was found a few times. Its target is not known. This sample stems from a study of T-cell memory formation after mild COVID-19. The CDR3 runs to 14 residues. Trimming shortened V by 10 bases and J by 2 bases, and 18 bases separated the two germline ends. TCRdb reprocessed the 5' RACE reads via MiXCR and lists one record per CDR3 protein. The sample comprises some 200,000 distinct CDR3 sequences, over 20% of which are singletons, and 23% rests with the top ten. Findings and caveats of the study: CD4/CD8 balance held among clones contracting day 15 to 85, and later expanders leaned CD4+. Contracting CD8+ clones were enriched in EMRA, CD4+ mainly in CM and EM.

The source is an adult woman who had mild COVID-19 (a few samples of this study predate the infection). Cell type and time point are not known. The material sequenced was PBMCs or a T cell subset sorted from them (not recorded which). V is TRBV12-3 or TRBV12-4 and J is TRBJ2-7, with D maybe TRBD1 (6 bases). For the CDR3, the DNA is TGTGCCACCGACAGGAAGAAACGTACCTACGAGCAGTACTTC. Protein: CATDRKKRTYEQYF.